This T cell receptor beta chain was recovered during a study of T cell repertoires in cytomegalovirus infection. Study at large: Signatures in public TCR beta sequences pointed to both CMV infection and matching HLA type.

One entry per CDR3 protein, called by TCRdb with MiXCR from the reads. Of 350,000 to 550,000 distinct CDR3 sequences in the sample, 31% were seen once. Germline V gives CDR1 SGHKS, CDR2 YYEKEE (reference sequence). CDR3 length equals 15 residues. With regard to this clonotype: Mismatch with germline at one junction end may stem from a read error.

Sample: PBMCs. The chain carries TRBV5-5 and TRBJ2-7; 10 nucleotides match TRBD1. The TCR was taken from a human donor in good health (CMV status not recorded). Some clones in this sample may be carry-over from other donors' samples. CDR3 protein: CASSPGQGTYYEPYF. The CDR3 nucleotides read TGTGCCAGCAGCCCGGGACAGGGGACCTATTACGAGCCGTACTTC.